The 32 T cell receptor beta chains in this list originate from one sample, sequenced in a study of beta chain features in type 1 diabetes (dated by TCRdb to 2017 to 2018). The library was obtained by the immunoSEQ multiplex PCR assay. The entire isolated RNA was reverse transcribed using the High Capacity cDNA Reverse Transcription Kit, and thus expressed TCRB transcripts were sequenced. Imported from immuneACCESS, the table was reduced by TCRdb to in-frame sequences with V and J called. These copies leave out some clones; in studies compared against another copy, an unresolved V gene accounts for under half, and the cause of the remainder is not known. The sample contains about 240,000 clones, 25% to 30% of them found a single time. Of the sample, approximately 4% is held by the ten largest clones. The sequencing input was central memory CD4+ T cells from blood. These receptors were taken from a man aged 25-45 years in good health.

The genes are TRBV29-1 and TRBJ2-5; D is perhaps TRBD2 (5 bases). Germline V gene lookup returns CDR1 SQVTM and CDR2 ANQGSEA. CDR3 length: 15 amino acids. V dropped 3 bases and J dropped 5 bases, with 19 bases sitting between them. The DNA for the CDR3 is TGCAGCGTTGATACCCTCTATGGAGCGGCGGAGACCCAGTACTTC. Translated, it gives CSVDTLYGAAETQYF.

The chain joins TRBV7-2 to TRBJ2-7, with D hard to call. Germline V gene lookup returns CDR1 SGHTA and CDR2 FQGNSA. The CDR3 is 13 amino acids. V gave up 5 bases and J gave up 6 bases, with 14 bases separating them. CDR3 in amino acids: CASSASVGIEQYF. In DNA form, the CDR3 reads TGTGCCAGCAGCGCCTCGGTGGGGATCGAGCAGTACTTC.

This clone was found many times. The rearrangement uses TRBV4-3 and TRBJ2-3, with 9 positions matching TRBD2. Trimming cost V 1 base and J 1 base; bases outside gene matches: 6. This CDR3 has 17 residues. Germline V gene data show CDR1 as LGHNA and CDR2 as YSLEER. CDR3 amino acids: CASSQAVSGSGTDTQYF. In DNA, the CDR3 is TGCGCCAGCAGCCAAGCGGTTAGCGGGAGTGGCACAGATACGCAGTATTTT.

The CDR3 is CASRPGGPTDTQYF. For the CDR3, the DNA is TGTGCCAGCAGACCGGGGGGCCCCACAGATACGCAGTATTTT. This chain joins TRBV28 and TRBJ2-3; maybe TRBD2 (7 bases). Trimming stripped 6 bases from V and 2 bases from J, with 12 bases between. The CDR3 extends over 14 amino acids. The V gene's germline CDR1 is MDHEN and CDR2 SYDVKM.

CDR3 loop: CASSTPPGAGGYGYTF. DNA of the CDR3: TGTGCCAGTAGTACCCCGCCAGGGGCCGGGGGCTATGGCTACACCTTC. The genes are TRBV19 and TRBJ1-2, with D tentatively TRBD1 (6 bases). V gave up 4 bases and J gave up 4 bases, with 19 bases separating them. From germline, CDR1 is LNHDA and CDR2 SQIVND (reference sequence). This CDR3 is built from 16 residues. Based on the CDR3 plus reference TRBV19 and TRBJ1-2, the full variable domain is DGGITQSPKYLFRKEGQNVTLSCEQNLNHDAMYWYRQDPGQGLRLIYYSQIVNDFQKGDIAEGYSVSREKKESFPLTVTSAQKNPTAFYLCASSTPPGAGGYGYTFGSGTRLTVV.

This clone was seen more than once but under ten times. The chain has TRBV5-1 and TRBJ2-7; D gene uncertain. Trimming left V 0 bases short and J 0 bases short, with 10 bases between. CDR1 is SGHRS and CDR2 is YFSETQ in the germline V gene. CDR3 length: 15 residues. DNA of the CDR3: TGCGCCAGCAGCTTGGCCGGTGGGGACTCCTACGAGCAGTACTTC. Protein product: CASSLAGGDSYEQYF.

The chain has TRBV5-1 and TRBJ2-3; D gene unclear. The CDR3 contains 14 residues. V lost 5 bases, J lost 6 bases, and 16 bases lay in between. CDR1 and CDR2 (germline): SGHRS, YFSETQ. The CDR3, as DNA: TGCGCCAGCAGTTCTACCACCATGGGGGATACGCAGTATTTT. Translation gives CASSSTTMGDTQYF.

For this clone: The identical CDR3 is also encoded by other nucleotide sequences in the sample. This chain uses TRBV7-9 with TRBJ2-1; TRBD2 matches at 10 bases. CDR1 is SEHNR, CDR2 FQNEAQ, per germline (reference sequence). The length of the CDR3 is 15 residues. J lost 3 bases, V lost 1 base, and 0 bases had no gene match. CDR3 in DNA: TGTGCCAGCAGCTTAGGGACTAGCGGCTACAATGAGCAGTTCTTC. Translation gives CASSLGTSGYNEQFF.

This clone has just a few counts. V and J are TRBV28 and TRBJ1-2; 9 bases line up with TRBD1. The germline V gene has CDR1 MDHEN and CDR2 SYDVKM. There are 16 residues in the CDR3. The V and J ends lost 3 bases and 7 bases, in that order; junction bases with no gene match: 12. CDR3 in amino acids: CASSFFHAGQGRGYTF. CDR3 bases: TGTGCCAGCAGTTTCTTCCATGCGGGACAGGGTCGTGGCTACACCTTC.

This clone was observed a handful of times. The gene calls are TRBV7-2 and TRBJ2-5; D uncertain. Germline V CDR1 and CDR2: SGHTA, FQGNSA. The CDR3 loop spans 11 amino acids. Between the trimmed V and J ends, which lost 6 bases and 2 bases, there was a span of 4 bases. CDR3 nucleotides: TGTGCCAGCAGGGAACAAGAGACCCAGTACTTC. Encoded protein: CASREQETQYF.

The chain carries TRBV27 and TRBJ2-3; 12 bases are shared with TRBD2. This CDR3 contains 17 residues. In germline, CDR1 is MNHEY, CDR2 SMNVEV (reference sequence). V shed 4 bases, J shed 0 bases, and the junction held 5 bases outside the gene matches. CDR3 nucleotides: TGTGCCAGCAGTTGGACTAGCGGGGAAACTAGCACAGATACGCAGTATTTT. Its translation is CASSWTSGETSTDTQYF.

V and J are TRBV7-8 and TRBJ2-3; D ambiguous. This CDR3 has 15 residues. Germline CDR1 reads SGHVS; CDR2 reads FQNEAQ. Trimming stripped 5 bases from V and 6 bases from J, with 18 bases between. The CDR3 DNA is TGTGCCAGCAGCCCGAATTTCCAGAAGTCGGATACGCAGTATTTT. It is translated as CASSPNFQKSDTQYF.

This clone appeared a few times. V and J are TRBV4-2 and TRBJ2-5; D not resolved. Deletions cut 0 bases from V and 6 bases from J, with 8 bases between. Germline CDR1 and CDR2: LGHNA and YNFKEQ. The CDR3 contains 13 residues. In DNA, the CDR3 is TGTGCCAGCAGCCAAGACCTTCGGAAGACCCAGTACTTC. Residues: CASSQDLRKTQYF.

The CDR3 region is CAWSVEGAQPQHF. The CDR3 DNA reads as TGTGCCTGGAGTGTGGAGGGCGCGCAGCCCCAGCATTTT. This chain connects TRBV30 to TRBJ1-5; D gene uncertain. Germline lookup yields CDR1 GTSNPN and CDR2 SVGIG (reference sequence). The germline V and J ends were trimmed by 0 bases and 7 bases, with 10 bases remaining between them. This CDR3 region has 13 residues. The entire variable domain, with the rest obtained from reference TRBV30 and TRBJ1-5, is as follows: SQTIHQWPATLVQPVGSPLSLECTVEGTSNPNLYWYRQAAGRGLQLLFYSVGIGQISSEVPQNLSASRPQDRQFILSSKKLLLSDSGFYLCAWSVEGAQPQHFGDGTRLSIL.

The CDR3 sequence: CASSEEPTYNEQFF. DNA for the CDR3: TGTGCCAGCAGTGAAGAGCCTACCTACAATGAGCAGTTCTTC. The chain couples TRBV6-5 to TRBJ2-1; D uncertain. CDR1 and CDR2 from the germline V gene are MNHEY and SVGAGI. This CDR3 is built from 14 residues. Between the trimmed V and J ends, which lost 5 bases and 2 bases, there was a span of 10 bases.

The rearrangement links TRBV29-1 to TRBJ1-2, with D unclear. Germline lookup yields CDR1 SQVTM and CDR2 ANQGSEA. The CDR3 sequence is 13 residues long. Trimming left V 0 bases short and J 4 bases short, with 9 bases between. CDR3 bases: TGCAGCGTTGAAGACAGGAGGGCCTATGGCTACACCTTC. Its translation: CSVEDRRAYGYTF.

With respect to this clone: This CDR3 is also generated by other DNA sequences in the sample. The CDR3: CASSLGLAGDTQYF. The DNA for the CDR3 is TGTGCCAGCAGCTTAGGACTAGCGGGTGATACGCAGTATTTT. The chain couples TRBV7-7 to TRBJ2-3, with 10 nucleotides matching TRBD2. J was trimmed by 6 bases and V by 1 base; bases with no gene match: 1. CDR1 and CDR2 (germline): SSHAT, FNYEAQ (reference sequence). The CDR3 has 14 amino acids.

The chain links TRBV29-1 to TRBJ2-1, with D uncertain. The V and J ends lost 4 bases and 10 bases respectively, with 14 bases between them. This CDR3 is built from 12 residues. Germline V gene sequence: CDR1 SQVTM, CDR2 ANQGSEA. The CDR3 DNA sequence: TGCAGCGTTGTGAGAGGATCCCGCGAGCAGTTCTTC. This translates into CSVVRGSREQFF.

The CDR3 DNA sequence: TGCAGCGTTGGAGGTGGGTTAGCTGGAAACACCATATATTTT. This gives the protein CSVGGGLAGNTIYF. The chain joins TRBV29-1 to TRBJ1-3, with D unresolved. V was clipped by 4 bases and J by 2 bases, with 12 bases between them. Germline loops: CDR1 SQVTM, CDR2 ANQGSEA. The CDR3 totals 14 residues. Combining the CDR3 with reference TRBV29-1 and TRBJ1-3 gives the whole variable domain SAVISQKPSRDICQRGTSLTIQCQVDSQVTMMFWYRQQPGQSLTLIATANQGSEATYESGFVIDKFPISRPNLTFSTLTVSNMSPEDSSIYLCSVGGGLAGNTIYFGEGSWLTVV.

This chain uses TRBV4-3 with TRBJ2-1, with 7 bases lining up with TRBD2. The CDR3 loop spans 13 amino acids. J lost 8 bases, V lost 4 bases, and 5 bases had no gene match. Germline V gene sequence: CDR1 LGHNA, CDR2 YSLEER. The CDR3: CASSPRTRDEQFF. The CDR3 DNA follows: TGCGCCAGCAGCCCCAGGACTAGGGATGAGCAGTTCTTC.

This chain uses TRBV4-1 with TRBJ2-1, with TRBD2 as a possible D gene (6 bases). Trimming removed 1 base at V and 5 bases at J, with 15 bases between. This CDR3 contains 16 residues. Looked up from germline, CDR1 is MGHRA and CDR2 is YSYEKL. As DNA, the CDR3 is TGCGCCAGCAGCCAAGTTGGCGGCGGGGTAAACAATGAGCAGTTCTTC. Translating gives CASSQVGGGVNNEQFF.

This chain uses TRBV27 with TRBJ2-3; D may be TRBD2 (6 bases). V lost 6 bases and J lost 4, with 29 bases in between. The CDR3 has 19 residues. Germline CDR1 MNHEY, CDR2 SMNVEV (reference sequence). CDR3: CASRAFSQEGPLYPDTQYF. Written as DNA, the CDR3 is TGTGCCAGCAGGGCCTTTTCTCAGGAGGGCCCTCTCTATCCAGATACGCAGTATTTT.

J is TRBJ1-2 and V is TRBV9; TRBD1 is a possible D gene (6 bases). The V end lost 3 bases, the J end lost 4 bases, and 13 bases lay between the germline ends. The CDR3 contains 14 residues. CDR1 is SGDLS, CDR2 YYNGEE, per germline. The CDR3 loop is CASSAGLGAYGYTF. Here the CDR3 DNA reads TGTGCCAGCAGCGCTGGGTTGGGGGCCTATGGCTACACCTTC.

The CDR3 sequence: CSVSSWAGGSMVGANVLTF. Written as DNA, the CDR3 is TGCAGCGTTTCCTCATGGGCTGGGGGCAGTATGGTTGGGGCCAACGTCCTGACTTTC. The chain combines TRBV29-1 with TRBJ2-6, with D tentatively TRBD1 (6 bases). Trimming removed 5 bases from V and 3 bases from J, with 26 bases in between. Germline CDR1 reads SQVTM; CDR2 reads ANQGSEA. The length of the CDR3 is 19 residues.

This clone turned up a few times. Other DNA sequences of this sample code for an identical CDR3. Written as DNA, the CDR3 is TGTGCCTGGAGTACAGACAGCAATCAGCCCCAGCATTTT. This gives the protein CAWSTDSNQPQHF. The genes are TRBV30 and TRBJ1-5; D ambiguous. CDR1 and CDR2 from the germline V gene are GTSNPN and SVGIG (reference sequence). This CDR3 has 13 amino acids. V lost 2 bases to trimming and J lost 1 base, with 6 bases between them.

This clone showed up just once. V is TRBV6-5 and J is TRBJ2-3; D remains unclear. The CDR3 is made up of 16 amino acids. CDR1 is MNHEY and CDR2 is SVGAGI in the germline V gene. Between the trimmed V and J ends, which lost 0 bases and 3 bases, there was a span of 13 bases. CDR3 sequence reads: CASSYSGRLETDTQYF. CDR3 nucleotides: TGTGCCAGCAGTTACTCAGGCAGGCTAGAAACAGATACGCAGTATTTT.

This clone was counted ten times or more. The chain employs TRBV15 and TRBJ2-1, with D uncertain. Looked up from germline, CDR1 is LNHNV and CDR2 is YYDKDF (reference sequence). The CDR3 is made up of 15 amino acids. V was cut by 3 bases and J by 1 base, with 10 bases left in between. DNA of the CDR3: TGTGCCACCAGCAGCCTGGACGGGTCCTACAATGAGCAGTTCTTC. This gives the protein CATSSLDGSYNEQFF.

The genes are TRBV28 and TRBJ2-2, with TRBD2 matching over 10 bases. V shed 2 bases and J 7 bases; nucleotides not matched to a gene: 13. This CDR3 contains 18 residues. CDR1 is MDHEN, CDR2 SYDVKM, per germline. CDR3 amino acids: CASSLILAGVDLSGELFF. CDR3 bases: TGTGCCAGCAGTTTAATTCTAGCGGGAGTTGATTTGAGCGGGGAGCTGTTTTTT. Together with reference TRBV28 and TRBJ2-2, the CDR3 gives the full variable domain: DVKVTQSSRYLVKRTGEKVFLECVQDMDHENMFWYRQDPGLGLRLIYFSYDVKMKEKGDIPEGYSVSREKKERFSLILESASTNQTSMYLCASSLILAGVDLSGELFFGEGSRLTVL.

The gene calls are TRBV5-1 and TRBJ2-3; D may be TRBD2 (6 bases). The germline gives CDR1 SGHRS, CDR2 YFSETQ. V was clipped by 4 bases and J by 6 bases, with 9 bases between them. The CDR3 loop spans 12 amino acids. CDR3 coding DNA: TGCGCCAGCAGCCCTGGGAGGGATACGCAGTATTTT. Translating it yields CASSPGRDTQYF. Full variable domain (outside the CDR3, taken from reference TRBV5-1 and TRBJ2-3): KAGVTQTPRYLIKTRGQQVTLSCSPISGHRSVSWYQQTPGQGLQFLFEYFSETQRNKGNFPGRFSGRQFSNSRSEMNVSTLELGDSALYLCASSPGRDTQYFGPGTRLTVL.

J is TRBJ2-1 and V is TRBV19; D may match TRBD1 or TRBD2 (5 bases each). In germline, CDR1 is LNHDA, CDR2 SQIVND (reference sequence). V was shortened by 5 bases and J by 6 bases, with 11 bases between the two germline ends. The CDR3 has 13 amino acids. Written as DNA, the CDR3 is TGTGCCAGTAGTCCCTCCGGGGCCAATGAGCAGTTCTTC. As protein: CASSPSGANEQFF.

The J gene is TRBJ1-1, the V gene TRBV6-5, with 7 bases that match TRBD1. J was trimmed by 4 bases and V by 6 bases; bases with no gene match: 8. The germline V gene has CDR1 MNHEY and CDR2 SVGAGI. CDR3 length: 14 residues. In DNA form, the CDR3 reads TGTGCCAGCAGGCCCGGACAGGTGAGCACTGAAGCTTTCTTT. Translating gives CASRPGQVSTEAFF.

This clone appeared a few times. The rearrangement joins TRBV10-3 to TRBJ1-1, with 7 positions matching TRBD1. CDR3 length: 12 residues. From germline, CDR1 is ENHRY and CDR2 SYGVKD. V trimming: 4 bases; J trimming: 6 bases; junction bases outside the gene matches: 2. The chain's CDR3 is CAISAGGAEAFF. The CDR3 bases are TGTGCCATCAGTGCAGGGGGTGCTGAAGCTTTCTTT.